This T cell receptor (beta chain) is drawn from a study of CD8+ T cells in alopecia areata. With regard to this clone: Mouse germline and gene names are used. The read falls 4 residues short of the CDR3 end, and the missing part is taken from the germline J gene.

RNA, once extracted, was reverse transcribed into cDNA for use as the sequencing template. Profiling relied on immunoSEQ multiplex PCR, and the TCRdb table lists in-frame clones only, not all of them. The profile covers 250,000 or so clones, none occurring a single time. Cells from pooled cutaneous lymph nodes were sorted by CD4, CD8alpha, NKG2D, NKG2ACE and other markers. Trimming removed 2 bases from V and 0 bases from J; junction bases left unmatched: 5. CDR3 length equals 16 residues. The germline gives CDR1 FNHDT, CDR2 SITEND (reference sequence). This clonotype originated in a C3H/HeJ mouse with alopecia areata. For the strain, the MHC haplotype given is H2-k. The rearrangement links TRBV19 to TRBJ2-1; 7 bases match TRBD1. The sample comprised CD4+ T cells sorted from a lymph node. CDR3 DNA, as far as it was read: TGTGCCAGCAGTATGGGGGACAGACTTAACTATGCT. Translated, it gives CASSMGDRLNYA. The full-length CDR3 reads as CASSMGDRLNYAEQFF.